Listed below are T cell receptor beta chains from one sample, sequenced in a study of OX40 agonist ivuxolimab in advanced cancers. Measured with immunoSEQ multiplex PCR; TCRdb has only the in-frame clones, and not every one. The sample has 55,000 to 65,000 clones, approximately 77% seen once. The sample here was CD4+ or CD8+ T cells sorted from blood, taken in a trial of the OX40 agonist ivuxolimab. The receptors were sampled from an adult with an advanced solid tumor such as melanoma, head and neck, liver or kidney cancer. Each CDR3 is given with its conserved first and last residue. The D gene is left open where the match is weak. For some rows the clone size is stated as once, few or many, or as a class when expanded; others skip it.

D gene	J gene	clone size	V gene	CDR3 length	CDR3 protein	CDR3 DNA
TRBD2	TRBJ2-1	-	TRBV9	12	CASSGEGNEQFF	TGTGCCAGCAGCGGGGAGGGCAATGAGCAGTTCTTC
TRBD1	TRBJ2-1	few	TRBV18	16	CASSPLGQGSYNEQFF	TGTGCCAGCTCACCTCTGGGACAGGGGTCCTACAATGAGCAGTTCTTC
-	TRBJ1-5	-	TRBV4-1	15	CASSLFLGDNQPQHF	TGCGCCAGCAGCCTGTTCTTGGGGGACAATCAGCCCCAGCATTTT
-	TRBJ2-7	-	TRBV6-5	11	CAAGFLGEQYF	TGTGCTGCGGGGTTCCTCGGCGAGCAGTACTTC
-	TRBJ2-3	-	TRBV7-9	11	CASSSTDTQYF	TGTGCCAGCAGTAGCACAGATACGCAGTATTTT
-	TRBJ1-1	-	TRBV7-9	11	CASSPGGGGFF	TGTGCCAGCAGCCCCGGGGGGGGAGGTTTCTTT
-	TRBJ2-6	-	TRBV4-3	18	CASSQHRAGTSGANVLTF	TGCGCCAGCAGCCAACACAGGGCGGGGACCTCTGGGGCCAACGTCCTGACTTTC
-	TRBJ2-1	-	TRBV15	14	CATSRIRGGGEQFF	TGTGCCACCAGCAGAATAAGGGGGGGTGGTGAGCAGTTCTTC
-	TRBJ1-6	-	TRBV28	12	CASTTSGGPLHF	TGTGCCAGCACCACTTCAGGTGGACCCCTCCACTTT
TRBD2	TRBJ2-7	-	TRBV30	15	CAWAAGEGISYEQYF	TGTGCCTGGGCAGCGGGAGAGGGGATATCCTACGAGCAGTACTTC
TRBD2	TRBJ2-4	-	TRBV4-1	17	CASSQEAGARAKNIQYF	TGCGCCAGCAGCCAGGAAGCGGGAGCCCGGGCCAAAAACATTCAGTACTTC
TRBD2	TRBJ2-7	-	TRBV6-5	14	CASHTSGRAYEQYF	TGTGCCAGCCATACTAGCGGGAGGGCCTACGAGCAGTACTTC
-	TRBJ1-1	-	TRBV7-9	13	CASRRDTHTEAFF	TGTGCCAGCAGGCGGGACACCCACACTGAAGCTTTCTTT
TRBD1	TRBJ2-1	-	TRBV7-7	13	CASSPGTDDEQFF	TGTGCCAGCAGCCCAGGGACAGACGATGAGCAGTTCTTC
TRBD2	TRBJ2-5	-	TRBV19	16	CASSIGLAGQGETQYF	TGTGCCAGTAGTATAGGACTAGCGGGCCAGGGAGAGACCCAGTACTTC
-	TRBJ2-7	once	TRBV11-2	15	CASSSGGAESYEQYF	TGTGCCAGCAGCTCCGGAGGGGCTGAGTCCTACGAGCAGTACTTC
-	TRBJ1-1	few	TRBV5-6	13	CASSLGGNTEAFF	TGTGCCAGCAGCTTGGGCGGAAACACTGAAGCTTTCTTT
TRBD2	TRBJ2-1	-	TRBV4-1	15	CASSQGLGGENEQFF	TGCGCCAGCAGCCAAGGGCTCGGGGGGGAGAATGAGCAGTTCTTC
TRBD2	TRBJ2-3	-	TRBV5-1	19	CASSRPGLAGSVSTDTQYF	TGCGCCAGCAGCAGACCGGGACTAGCGGGATCCGTGAGCACAGATACGCAGTATTTT
TRBD2	TRBJ2-1	-	TRBV5-4	16	CASSPSLAGATNEQFF	TGTGCCAGCAGCCCCTCACTAGCGGGAGCGACCAATGAGCAGTTCTTC
-	TRBJ2-3	-	TRBV7-2	13	CASSLRPTDTQYF	TGTGCCAGCAGCCTAAGACCCACAGATACGCAGTATTTT
TRBD1	TRBJ1-2	few	TRBV5-1	14	CASSLSGGDYGYTF	TGCGCCAGCAGCTTATCAGGGGGCGACTATGGCTACACCTTC
-	TRBJ2-2	-	TRBV18	15	CASSPPGTLTGELFF	TGTGCCAGCTCACCACCGGGCACGTTGACCGGGGAGCTGTTTTTT
TRBD2	TRBJ2-3	-	TRBV5-4	14	CASKVSGEGDTQYF	TGTGCCAGCAAAGTGAGCGGGGAGGGAGATACGCAGTATTTT
-	TRBJ1-2	-	TRBV28	15	CASRERAVPNYGYTF	TGTGCCAGCCGGGAGAGGGCCGTTCCTAACTATGGCTACACCTTC
TRBD2	TRBJ2-7	once	TRBV5-1	15	CASSLSGLGGYEQYF	TGCGCCAGCAGCTTGTCGGGACTAGGGGGCTACGAGCAGTACTTC
-	TRBJ1-5	-	TRBV18	17	CASSTSAGTPEGRPQHF	TGTGCCAGCTCAACCTCCGCCGGGACACCCGAGGGACGGCCCCAGCATTTT
TRBD2	TRBJ2-3	-	TRBV4-2	17	CASSQGFGLGTLNTQYF	TGTGCCAGCAGCCAAGGTTTCGGACTAGGGACGCTGAATACGCAGTATTTT
TRBD1	TRBJ2-3	-	TRBV4-2	17	CASSQVGTGVSTDTQYF	TGTGCCAGCAGCCAAGTAGGGACAGGGGTTAGCACAGATACGCAGTATTTT
TRBD2	TRBJ2-2	-	TRBV19	19	CASSSRALTSGRASGELFF	TGTGCCAGTAGTTCCCGCGCCCTAACTAGCGGGAGGGCCTCCGGGGAGCTGTTTTTT
-	TRBJ1-3	-	TRBV5-1	15	CASSSTTGSVNTIYF	TGCGCCAGCAGCTCAACAACAGGGTCCGTGAACACCATATATTTT
-	TRBJ1-5	-	TRBV7-9	14	CASSPDLWSQPQHF	TGTGCCAGCAGCCCGGACCTGTGGAGTCAGCCCCAGCATTTT
-	TRBJ2-7	few	TRBV7-9	12	CASRVPPGEQYF	TGTGCCAGCAGAGTCCCTCCGGGGGAGCAGTACTTC
TRBD1	TRBJ2-3	-	TRBV7-9	16	CASSITGGLSTDTQYF	TGTGCCAGCAGCATAACAGGGGGGCTCAGCACAGATACGCAGTATTTT
-	TRBJ2-1	-	TRBV9	14	CASSDKGSYNEQFF	TGTGCCAGCAGCGACAAGGGCTCCTACAATGAGCAGTTCTTC
-	TRBJ1-1	few	TRBV19	14	CATREGTWDTEAFF	TGTGCCACAAGAGAGGGTACTTGGGACACTGAAGCTTTCTTT
-	TRBJ1-1	-	TRBV18	15	CASSPRTVENTEAFF	TGTGCCAGCTCACCACGAACTGTGGAGAACACTGAAGCTTTCTTT
TRBD2	TRBJ2-1	-	TRBV28	15	CASSGGGLADNEQFF	TGTGCCAGCAGTGGGGGGGGACTAGCCGACAATGAGCAGTTCTTC
TRBD2	TRBJ2-5	few	TRBV19	17	CASRQLTAGVFQETQYF	TGTGCCAGTAGGCAATTAACAGCGGGAGTGTTCCAAGAGACCCAGTACTTC